Shown below are 16 T cell receptor beta chains from a single sample sequenced in a study of T cell changes during pregnancy in multiple sclerosis. Clones were sequenced by immunoSEQ multiplex PCR, and TCRdb holds only the in-frame ones, with some missing. The sample lists around 48,000 clones, 90% occurring once. The sample here was CD8+ T cells from peripheral blood mononuclear cells, taken before pregnancy. These receptors originate from a female donor with multiple sclerosis, enrolled in a pregnancy study.

The chain joins TRBV7-2 to TRBJ2-7; D may be TRBD2 (7 bases). The CDR3 length is 17 residues. The V and J ends lost 3 bases and 1 base respectively, with 19 bases between them. Germline CDR1 and CDR2: SGHTA and FQGNSA. The CDR3 protein is CASSFYTLGRGSYEQYF. CDR3 DNA sequence: TGTGCCAGCAGCTTCTACACGCTAGGGAGGGGGTCCTACGAGCAGTACTTC.

The genes are TRBV7-3 and TRBJ1-6, with 8 bases identical to TRBD1. V shed 5 bases, J shed 9 bases, and the junction held 9 bases outside the gene matches. The germline CDR1 and CDR2 sequences are SGHTA and FQGTGA. The CDR3 length is 15 residues. This CDR3 is CASSQPQGAGSPLHF. The CDR3 nucleotides are TGTGCCAGCAGCCAACCCCAGGGGGCAGGTTCACCCCTCCACTTT.

The chain has TRBV7-3 and TRBJ1-5, with 9 bases aligning to TRBD1. J gave up 6 bases and V 5 bases, and 14 bases lay outside the gene matches. The germline gives CDR1 SGHTA, CDR2 FQGTGA. The CDR3 is 17 amino acids. The CDR3 protein is CASSQSPRDREPQPQHF. CDR3 sequence (DNA): TGTGCCAGCAGCCAATCCCCCCGGGACAGGGAACCTCAGCCCCAGCATTTT.

The chain has TRBV6-4 and TRBJ2-2, with 12 bases aligning to TRBD1. This CDR3 comprises 15 residues. The junction had 5 bases not matched to a gene; V was cut back by 6 bases and J by 6 bases. CDR1 and CDR2 from the germline V gene are MRHNA and SNTAGT. CDR3 nucleotide sequence: TGTGCCAGCAGCCCGGGACAGGGGGCATCCGGGGAGCTGTTTTTT. Translating gives CASSPGQGASGELFF.

This clone has just one count. The V call is TRBV30, the J call TRBJ1-1, with 7 bases fitting TRBD1. Germline values: CDR1 GTSNPN, CDR2 SVGIG (reference sequence). The CDR3 runs to 16 residues. Trimming removed 6 bases from V and 5 bases from J; junction bases left unmatched: 18. CDR3 loop: CACWGRQGPRGTEAFF. CDR3 sequence (DNA): TGTGCCTGTTGGGGGAGACAGGGTCCCAGAGGGACTGAAGCTTTCTTT. The variable domain in full, completed from reference TRBV30 and TRBJ1-1, reads SQTIHQWPATLVQPVGSPLSLECTVEGTSNPNLYWYRQAAGRGLQLLFYSVGIGQISSEVPQNLSASRPQDRQFILSSKKLLLSDSGFYLCACWGRQGPRGTEAFFGQGTRLTVV.

The rearrangement joins TRBV13 to TRBJ1-1; no firm D call. The CDR3 runs to 12 residues. Trimming pared 5 bases from V and 6 bases from J, leaving 10 bases between. Germline V lookup: CDR1 PRHDT, CDR2 FYEKMQ (reference sequence). The CDR3 here is CASSPEGAEAFF. The CDR3 DNA reads TGTGCCAGCAGCCCCGAGGGAGCTGAAGCTTTCTTT.

About this clone itself: Germline and junction disagree at one end, which may indicate a read error. This chain connects TRBV6-4 to TRBJ2-1; 11 bases map to TRBD1. The CDR3 consists of 15 residues. The V gene's germline CDR1 is MRHNA and CDR2 SNTAGT. The CDR3 nucleotides are TGTACCAGCAGTGAGGGGACAGGGGGCTACAATGAGCAGTTCTTC. Its translation is CTSSEGTGGYNEQFF.

The chain uses TRBV14 and TRBJ1-1, with a possible D match to TRBD1 (6 bases). Germline assignment: CDR1 SGHDN and CDR2 FVKESK. The CDR3 spans 17 residues. Trimming shortened V by 0 bases and J by 3 bases, and 17 bases separated the two germline ends. CDR3 sequence reads: CASSQDRLGGPYTEAFF. Written as DNA, the CDR3 is TGTGCCAGCAGCCAAGATCGGTTGGGGGGGCCGTACACTGAAGCTTTCTTT.

This clone occurred once. The rearrangement links TRBV16 to TRBJ2-1; D gene ambiguous. The CDR3 totals 12 residues. The V and J ends lost 5 bases and 7 bases respectively, with 9 bases between them. Germline V gives CDR1 KGHSY, CDR2 FQNENV. The CDR3: CASSGEDNEQFF. DNA of the CDR3: TGTGCCAGCAGCGGAGAGGATAATGAGCAGTTCTTC.

The rearrangement uses TRBV27 and TRBJ2-2, with 10 positions matching TRBD2. In germline, CDR1 is MNHEY, CDR2 SMNVEV (reference sequence). This CDR3 comprises 20 residues. V lost 1 base and J lost 1; bases outside the gene matches: 12. DNA for the CDR3: TGTGCCAGCAGTTTATGGGGGGGCGCATCTAGCGGGGGGAACACCGGGGAGCTGTTTTTT. The encoded protein is CASSLWGGASSGGNTGELFF.

V gene TRBV2 combines with J gene TRBJ2-1; D call uncertain. V lost 1 base to trimming and J lost 7 bases, with 5 bases between them. The CDR3 spans 12 residues. The germline CDR1 and CDR2 sequences are SNHLY and FYNNEI. CDR3 in DNA: TGTGCCAGCAGTGAAGGAGGAAATGAGCAGTTCTTC. It translates to CASSEGGNEQFF. Full variable domain (missing parts from reference TRBV2 and TRBJ2-1): EPEVTQTPSHQVTQMGQEVILRCVPISNHLYFYWYRQILGQKVEFLVSFYNNEISEKSEIFDDQFSVERPDGSNFTLKIRSTKLEDSAMYFCASSEGGNEQFFGPGTRLTVL.

This chain connects TRBV4-2 to TRBJ2-2, with TRBD2 matching 14 bases. Germline CDR1 and CDR2: LGHNA and YNFKEQ. The CDR3 runs to 19 residues. The trim removed 3 bases at V and 5 bases at J, leaving 11 bases unmatched. CDR3 nucleotides: TGTGCCAGCAGCCAGCCCCTCGGGACTAGCGGGGGCGTAACCGGGGAGCTGTTTTTT. This sequence encodes CASSQPLGTSGGVTGELFF.

The J gene is TRBJ1-1, the V gene TRBV7-9, with D possibly matching TRBD1 (5 bases). This CDR3 has 13 amino acids. In germline, CDR1 is SEHNR, CDR2 FQNEAQ (reference sequence). V shed 10 bases and J shed 5 bases, with 17 bases lying between them. This CDR3 reads CAMTRLAGTEAFF. For the CDR3, the DNA is TGTGCCATGACGCGGTTAGCAGGGACTGAAGCTTTCTTT.

For this clone: At one of its ends the junction is not consistent with the germline gene, which may arise from a read error. This chain links TRBV7-7 with TRBJ2-7, with TRBD1 matching 9 bases. Germline V lookup: CDR1 SSHAT, CDR2 FNYEAQ (reference sequence). The CDR3 extends over 17 amino acids. CDR3 protein: CASSLARDRAPFYEQYF. Written as DNA, the CDR3 is TGTGCTAGCAGCTTAGCTCGGGACAGGGCCCCCTTCTACGAGCAGTACTTC.

This chain links TRBV6-5 with TRBJ2-3; D gene unclear. The ends were cut back, 6 bases at V and 5 bases at J, with 18 bases in the middle. The CDR3 extends over 15 amino acids. The germline V gene has CDR1 MNHEY and CDR2 SVGAGI. CDR3: CASSLSGGHGDTQYF. CDR3 DNA: TGTGCCAGCAGCCTCTCAGGTGGCCATGGAGATACGCAGTATTTT.

The rearrangement joins TRBV7-9 to TRBJ1-2; the D gene is possibly TRBD1 (5 bases). The ends were cut back, 5 bases at V and 5 bases at J, with 9 bases in the middle. From germline, CDR1 is SEHNR and CDR2 FQNEAQ (reference sequence). CDR3 size: 12 residues. The CDR3 region is CASSPGGYGYTF. CDR3 nucleotide sequence: TGTGCCAGCAGCCCCGGGGGGTATGGCTACACCTTC.